This T cell receptor (beta chain) stems from a study of identifying expanded T cells in peripheral blood (dated by TCRdb to between 2017 and 2020). Looking at the study overall: Technical replicates were generated by sequencing separate aliquots of the same genomic DNA pool, and four replicates were compared pairwise. What the research found in general, with its limitations: Across all healthy donors, variance in clone template counts between roughly two-week samples was found to increase significantly with total template count. The authors expected biological variance in healthy repertoires might increase further over much longer intervals such as months to years. The binomial model flagged around 1.2 differentially abundant clones between technical replicates, compared with about 16.4 over about two weeks and 19 to 20 over around four weeks. Across all healthy-donor time intervals, the beta-binomial model significantly lowered both the number of clones called differentially abundant and the false-positive rate.

During the collection period, no immune events, such as infections, were documented for the healthy donors. Time-dependent variance in a beta-binomial model of T-cell clone differential abundance was calibrated using healthy-donor blood repertoires as a training cohort. The training cohort was composed of 10 or so healthy donors, 3 female and 7 male. The donors were between roughly 25 and 70 years old, with an average age of roughly 40 years. Whole blood, obtained from a commercial supplier, was collected from each healthy donor at three time points spaced roughly 14 days apart. Genomic DNA was extracted from unsorted whole blood for immunosequencing. Trimming costs V 7 bases and J 0 bases, and their ends lie 19 bases apart. Including cysteine and phenylalanine, the CDR3 has 17 amino acids. Just CDR3 DNA is preserved here, 51 bases in frame from base 1. Sequences ENHRY (CDR1) and SYGVKD (CDR2) are obtained from the germline V gene.

This clone appeared a single time. Its antigen is still unknown. Base qualities are not provided; no much larger clone lies one nucleotide away. The immunoSEQ Assay, which relies on bias-controlled multiplex PCR amplification of genomic DNA, was used to profile TCRbeta CDR3 regions. Regarding the original processing steps: To quantify the absolute abundance of each unique TCRbeta CDR3 region, the sequences were collapsed and filtered. Differential abundance was tested with a binomial (Fisher-equivalent) model and with a beta-binomial model adding time-dependent variance fitted from healthy donors. Clones with fewer than 5 combined templates were removed, and a clone was called differentially abundant if the clone's Benjamini-Hochberg FDR was below 0.01. Beta-binomial variance was modeled as a function of total template count across the two samples using the form v = (b*log(k)+a)^2. Here the immuneACCESS table is served through TCRdb, limited to in-frame sequences with V and J called. Missing clones are a known gap in these copies; in checked studies unresolved V genes cover under half, and the rest lacks a known reason. D and trimming were read from the DNA, whereas the V and J calls and clone size are those reported in that table. The table for this sample lists just over 90,000 clones; 85% to 90% of them were counted only once. Together, the top ten hold about 3.9% of the sample.

The chain is assembled from TRBV10-3 and TRBJ1-5; too little of a D gene remains to name it. Sequenced: blood. This TCR was recovered from a person aged 18 to 69 in good health. The DNA sequence is as follows: TGTGCCATCACTGTGGGGAGGTTTGTATATAGCAATCAGCCCCAGCATTTT. This gives the protein CAITVGRFVYSNQPQHF.